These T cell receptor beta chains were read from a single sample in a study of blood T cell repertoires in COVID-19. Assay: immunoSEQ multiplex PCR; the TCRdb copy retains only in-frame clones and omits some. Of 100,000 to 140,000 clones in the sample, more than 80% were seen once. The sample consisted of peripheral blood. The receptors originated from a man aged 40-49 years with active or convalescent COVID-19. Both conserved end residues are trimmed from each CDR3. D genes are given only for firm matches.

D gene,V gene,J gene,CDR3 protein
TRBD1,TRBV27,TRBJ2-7,ASSLGTGGSEQY
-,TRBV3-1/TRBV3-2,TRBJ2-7,ASSQDPRAYEQY
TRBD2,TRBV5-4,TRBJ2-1,ASGGTSGTNEQF
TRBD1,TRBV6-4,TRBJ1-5,ASSPQADRLGNQPQH
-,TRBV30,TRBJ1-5,AWSRTDGQPQH
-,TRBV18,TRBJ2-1,ASSPARGFSYNEQF
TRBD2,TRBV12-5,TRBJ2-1,ASGGTSGEPYEQF
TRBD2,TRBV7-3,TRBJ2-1,ASSLYGREDSYNEQF
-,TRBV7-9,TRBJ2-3,ASSLAGLATSDTQY
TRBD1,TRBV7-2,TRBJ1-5,ASSADRVGQPQH